These 27 T cell receptor beta chains were sequenced from one sample in a study of T cell responses to AZD1222 COVID-19 vaccine. Assay used: immunoSEQ multiplex PCR; TCRdb lists only in-frame clones, some missing. The data show approximately 110,000 clones, with about 88% seen just once and roughly 4.5% held by the top ten. Sequencing used peripheral blood, obtained on day 0 of AZD1222 vaccination. The receptors were sampled from an adult in good health.

This chain uses TRBV11-2 with TRBJ2-5; D ambiguous. This CDR3 is built from 15 residues. Per germline, CDR1 SGHAT and CDR2 FQNNGV. The ends were cut back, 2 bases at V and 2 bases at J, with 12 bases in the middle. The CDR3, as DNA: TGTGCCAGCAGCTTATCCGCCGAGGCACAAGAGACCCAGTACTTC. Its translation is CASSLSAEAQETQYF.

Only a few counts were recorded for this clone. This sequence joins TRBV5-1 and TRBJ2-7; D is unclear. V lost 0 bases to trimming and J lost 0 bases, with 7 bases between them. Germline-derived CDR1 and CDR2 are SGHRS and YFSETQ. The CDR3 has 14 amino acids. DNA for the CDR3: TGCGCCAGCAGCTTGGACACCGGCTCCTACGAGCAGTACTTC. Translation gives CASSLDTGSYEQYF.

This clone has more than one count but fewer than ten. The J gene is TRBJ1-5, the V gene TRBV5-5; TRBD1 agrees at 7 bases. Germline V gives CDR1 SGHKS, CDR2 YYEKEE (reference sequence). The length of the CDR3 is 15 residues. V gave up 1 base and J gave up 3 bases; unmatched junction bases: 4. CDR3 sequence: CASSLRGQNNQPQHF. CDR3 nucleotides: TGTGCCAGCAGCTTGAGGGGACAGAACAATCAGCCCCAGCATTTT.

V gene TRBV29-1 combines with J gene TRBJ2-4, with a possible D match to TRBD2 (6 bases). From germline, CDR1 is SQVTM and CDR2 ANQGSEA. Trimming cost V 4 bases and J 6 bases, with 10 bases left between them. The CDR3 extends over 12 amino acids. The CDR3, as DNA: TGCAGCGTTGCCGCGGGGTCAAACATTCAGTACTTC. It specifies CSVAAGSNIQYF.

The chain uses TRBV7-9 and TRBJ2-5, with D hard to call. V was trimmed by 0 bases and J by 0 bases, leaving 8 bases between them. Germline CDR1 and CDR2: SEHNR and FQNEAQ (reference sequence). This CDR3 is built from 15 residues. CDR3: CASSLAWSHQETQYF. CDR3 sequence (DNA): TGTGCCAGCAGCTTAGCGTGGTCACACCAAGAGACCCAGTACTTC. Full variable domain (rest looked up from reference TRBV7-9 and TRBJ2-5): DTGVSQNPRHKITKRGQNVTFRCDPISEHNRLYWYRQTLGQGPEFLTYFQNEAQLEKSRLLSDRFSAERPKGSFSTLEIQRTEQGDSAMYLCASSLAWSHQETQYFGPGTRLLVL.

This clone turned up a few times. V gene TRBV27 combines with J gene TRBJ1-1; D unclear. Germline-derived CDR1 and CDR2 are MNHEY and SMNVEV (reference sequence). CDR3 length: 13 residues. V lost 6 bases, J lost 1 base, and 9 bases lay in between. This CDR3 reads CASSPAQNTEAFF. CDR3 in DNA: TGTGCCAGCAGCCCGGCCCAGAACACTGAAGCTTTCTTT.

The chain couples TRBV12-5 to TRBJ2-1, with TRBD1 matching over 8 bases. J gave up 2 bases and V 1 base, and 4 bases lay outside the gene matches. The CDR3 covers 16 residues. Germline V gene data show CDR1 as LGHNT and CDR2 as FRNRAP. CDR3 in amino acids: CASGLGEQGAYNEQFF. CDR3 nucleotide sequence: TGTGCTAGTGGTTTGGGCGAACAGGGGGCCTACAATGAGCAGTTCTTC.

The chain joins TRBV11-3 to TRBJ2-2, with D unclear. This CDR3 spans 15 amino acids. From germline, CDR1 is SGHNT and CDR2 YENEEA. With 0 bases removed from V and 1 base from J, the gap between germline ends came to 6 bases. CDR3 coding DNA: TGTGCCAGCAGCTTAGATCTCGGGAACACCGGGGAGCTGTTTTTT. Amino acids: CASSLDLGNTGELFF.

This clone came up a few times. This rearrangement joins TRBV7-9 to TRBJ2-7; no definite D call. The CDR3 has 15 residues. Trimming left V 4 bases short and J 3 bases short, with 16 bases between. From germline, CDR1 is SEHNR and CDR2 FQNEAQ (reference sequence). The CDR3 DNA reads as TGTGCCAGCAGCTATTCGGAAAGTTCTCGCTACGAGCAGTACTTC. It codes for CASSYSESSRYEQYF.

The chain joins TRBV30 to TRBJ1-6; D possibly corresponds to TRBD1 (5 bases). The V gene's germline CDR1 is GTSNPN and CDR2 SVGIG (reference sequence). Trimming removed 0 bases from V and 12 bases from J, with 15 bases in between. The CDR3 is 14 amino acids. The CDR3 here is CAWSVTVGVLPLHF. CDR3 sequence (DNA): TGTGCCTGGAGTGTAACAGTGGGGGTTTTACCCCTCCACTTT.

The genes are TRBV6-6 and TRBJ1-6, with 7 bases lining up with TRBD1. This CDR3 comprises 16 residues. With V trimmed by 5 bases and J by 5 bases, 9 bases remained unmatched. Germline lookup yields CDR1 MNHNY and CDR2 SVGAGI (reference sequence). The CDR3 loop is CASSRGQASNNSPLHF. The CDR3 DNA reads as TGTGCCAGCAGTCGAGGACAGGCATCCAATAATTCACCCCTCCACTTT.

The chain couples TRBV6-5 to TRBJ1-4; D ambiguous. This CDR3 is built from 14 residues. Germline V gives CDR1 MNHEY, CDR2 SVGAGI. Deletions cut 5 bases from V and 0 bases from J, with 7 bases between. The CDR3 region has the DNA TGTGCCAGCAGTAGCGCCGCAACTAATGAAAAACTGTTTTTT. This translates into CASSSAATNEKLFF.

The sample holds a few counts of this clone. The gene calls are TRBV10-1 and TRBJ2-1; maybe TRBD2 (6 bases). Germline V gives CDR1 WNHNN, CDR2 SYGVQD (reference sequence). The ends were cut back, 7 bases at V and 3 bases at J, with 16 bases in the middle. This CDR3 is built from 15 residues. In DNA, the CDR3 is TGCGCCAGCATCGCCCCCCCGGGGGACTACAATGAGCAGTTCTTC. It is translated as CASIAPPGDYNEQFF.

The V gene is TRBV7-2, the J gene TRBJ2-6, with TRBD1 as a possible D gene (6 bases). Trimming shortened V by 2 bases and J by 1 base, and 9 bases separated the two germline ends. This CDR3 spans 16 amino acids. Germline V lookup: CDR1 SGHTA, CDR2 FQGNSA. The DNA of the CDR3 is TGTGCCAGCAGCTTAAAGAGGGGGTCTGGGGCCAACGTCCTGACTTTC. It codes for CASSLKRGSGANVLTF.

The chain has TRBV28 and TRBJ2-3, with 9 bases lining up with TRBD1. CDR1 MDHEN and CDR2 SYDVKM come from the germline V gene. The J segment lost 3 bases and the V segment lost 8 bases, leaving 9 bases of the junction unmatched. The CDR3 consists of 15 residues. CDR3 in amino acids: CASPPGQGWTDTQYF. The DNA of the CDR3 is TGTGCCAGCCCTCCCGGACAGGGGTGGACAGATACGCAGTATTTT.

The rearrangement links TRBV5-1 to TRBJ2-7; D is uncertain. Trimming pared 0 bases from V and 0 bases from J, leaving 7 bases between. The CDR3 is 14 residues long. The V gene's germline CDR1 is SGHRS and CDR2 YFSETQ. This CDR3 is CASSLETRSYEQYF. Written as DNA, the CDR3 is TGCGCCAGCAGCTTGGAGACCCGCTCCTACGAGCAGTACTTC. Full variable domain (outside the CDR3, taken from reference TRBV5-1 and TRBJ2-7): KAGVTQTPRYLIKTRGQQVTLSCSPISGHRSVSWYQQTPGQGLQFLFEYFSETQRNKGNFPGRFSGRQFSNSRSEMNVSTLELGDSALYLCASSLETRSYEQYFGPGTRLTVT.

V usage is TRBV28 and J usage is TRBJ1-4; no firm D call. The CDR3 runs to 13 residues. Trimming took off 6 bases at V and 7 bases at J, with 12 bases between the two ends. Germline V lookup: CDR1 MDHEN, CDR2 SYDVKM. The CDR3 nucleotides read TGTGCCAGCAGGACGCAACTAGGTGAAAAACTGTTTTTT. It translates to CASRTQLGEKLFF.

The chain is built from TRBV5-1 and TRBJ2-7; D possibly corresponds to TRBD1 (5 bases). The CDR3 loop spans 17 amino acids. The V end lost 4 bases, the J end lost 2 bases, and 22 bases lay between the germline ends. Looked up from germline, CDR1 is SGHRS and CDR2 is YFSETQ. The CDR3 here is CASSHQPYQTRAYEQYF. As DNA, the CDR3 is TGCGCCAGCAGCCATCAGCCCTATCAAACCAGGGCCTACGAGCAGTACTTC.

The chain carries TRBV5-6 and TRBJ2-7, with TRBD1 matching 10 bases. Germline lookup yields CDR1 SGHDT and CDR2 YYEEEE. V shed 4 bases and J 4 bases; nucleotides not matched to a gene: 5. This CDR3 contains 14 residues. The CDR3 loop is CASSDGTGEYEQYF. The CDR3 DNA reads TGTGCCAGCAGCGATGGGACAGGGGAGTACGAGCAGTACTTC.

The chain has TRBV19 and TRBJ2-1; 8 bases are shared with TRBD2. Germline V CDR1 and CDR2: LNHDA, SQIVND (reference sequence). The CDR3 sequence is 15 residues long. V shed 4 bases and J 3 bases; nucleotides not matched to a gene: 5. CDR3 nucleotide sequence: TGTGCCAGTAGTACGCTAGCGGGCCTCTACAATGAGCAGTTCTTC. Amino acids: CASSTLAGLYNEQFF.

The rearrangement uses TRBV19 and TRBJ1-2; TRBD1 might be the D (5 bases). This CDR3 spans 12 amino acids. Trimming cost V 6 bases and J 2 bases, with 7 bases left between them. CDR1 is LNHDA and CDR2 is SQIVND in the germline V gene (reference sequence). CDR3 DNA sequence: TGTGCCAGTAGCCCAGGGAACTATGGCTACACCTTC. The encoded protein is CASSPGNYGYTF.

CDR3 nucleotide sequence: TGTGCCAGCTCACCAAGGATTGCCGAAGCTTTCTTT. This gives the protein CASSPRIAEAFF. This chain uses TRBV18 with TRBJ1-1; D is undetermined. Trimming left V 2 bases short and J 8 bases short, with 9 bases between. The CDR3 totals 12 residues. The V gene's germline CDR1 is KGHSH and CDR2 LQKENI.

This clone came up a few times. The chain combines TRBV5-6 with TRBJ2-7; D not resolved. The germline CDR1 and CDR2 sequences are SGHDT and YYEEEE. The V end was cut by 3 bases, the J end by 4 bases, with 5 bases between. This CDR3 has 11 residues. The CDR3 loop is CASSYGYEQYF. The DNA of the CDR3 is TGTGCCAGCAGCTACGGTTACGAGCAGTACTTC.

This sequence joins TRBV13 and TRBJ2-7, with D possibly being TRBD1 or TRBD2 (5 bases each). Germline assignment: CDR1 PRHDT and CDR2 FYEKMQ (reference sequence). The length of the CDR3 is 14 residues. With 5 bases removed from V and 2 bases from J, the gap between germline ends came to 13 bases. CDR3 sequence reads: CASSPGTETYEQYF. DNA for the CDR3: TGTGCCAGCAGCCCCGGGACGGAGACCTACGAGCAGTACTTC.

The chain is built from TRBV9 and TRBJ1-2, with D possibly TRBD1 on 6 matching bases. The CDR3 consists of 17 residues. CDR1 SGDLS and CDR2 YYNGEE come from the germline V gene. V shed 1 base and J shed 2 bases, with 18 bases lying between them. CDR3 region: CASSVREGGKPNYGYTF. CDR3 DNA: TGTGCCAGCAGCGTACGGGAGGGGGGAAAGCCAAACTATGGCTACACCTTC.

This clone was counted between two and nine times. This rearrangement joins TRBV19 to TRBJ1-1; 9 positions match TRBD1. This CDR3 has 16 residues. Germline-derived CDR1 and CDR2 are LNHDA and SQIVND (reference sequence). The J segment lost 1 base and the V segment lost 7 bases, leaving 10 bases of the junction unmatched. CDR3 sequence: CASTVQGATRNTEAFF. Written as DNA, the CDR3 is TGTGCCAGTACTGTACAGGGGGCGACTAGGAACACTGAAGCTTTCTTT. Supplemented by reference TRBV19 and TRBJ1-1, the full variable domain reads DGGITQSPKYLFRKEGQNVTLSCEQNLNHDAMYWYRQDPGQGLRLIYYSQIVNDFQKGDIAEGYSVSREKKESFPLTVTSAQKNPTAFYLCASTVQGATRNTEAFFGQGTRLTVV.

The chain is built from TRBV24-1 and TRBJ2-5; 7 nucleotides line up with TRBD2. Germline assignment: CDR1 KGHDR and CDR2 SFDVKD. This CDR3 has 15 amino acids. V was pared by 3 bases and J by 2 bases, with 5 bases of the junction left unmatched. DNA of the CDR3: TGTGCCACCAGTGATCAAGGGACTACACAAGAGACCCAGTACTTC. Translated, it gives CATSDQGTTQETQYF.